Below are 29 T cell receptor beta chains sequenced from a single sample in a study of T cells in localized non-small cell lung cancer. The assay was immunoSEQ multiplex PCR, and TCRdb's table has in-frame clones only and misses some. The profile shows some 5,600 clones, approximately 60% of them singletons. The sample consisted of lymph node tissue, taken before any cancer treatment. All receptors derive from a male donor aged 60 or over with stage I squamous cell lung carcinoma.

V and J are TRBV11-3 and TRBJ2-2; D ambiguous. This CDR3 spans 15 amino acids. The germline CDR1 and CDR2 sequences are SGHNT and YENEEA. Trimming pared 5 bases from V and 2 bases from J, leaving 12 bases between. The CDR3 here is CASSPSRANTGELFF. The CDR3 DNA follows: TGTGCCAGCAGCCCGTCTAGAGCTAACACCGGGGAGCTGTTTTTT.

This clone was detected only a few times. This chain uses TRBV6-7 with TRBJ2-2, with D perhaps being TRBD1 or TRBD2 (5 bases each). TRBV6-7 is designated an ORF whose function remains uncertain. V lost 5 bases and J 4 bases, leaving 17 bases between the germline ends. The CDR3 loop spans 16 amino acids. CDR3 amino acids: CASSEQQSGGTGELFF. CDR3 bases: TGTGCCAGCAGTGAACAGCAATCTGGGGGCACCGGGGAGCTGTTTTTT.

In this sample, this clone turned up once. The chain employs TRBV10-1 and TRBJ2-5; tentative D call: TRBD2 (5 bases). V lost 3 bases, J lost 5 bases, and 10 bases lay in between. The germline V gene encodes CDR1 WNHNN and CDR2 SYGVQD (reference sequence). This CDR3 has 13 residues. The CDR3 DNA is TGCGCCAGCAGTGACGGGGTCCAGGAGACCCAGTACTTC. This sequence encodes CASSDGVQETQYF.

There are a few counts of this clone. J is TRBJ2-5 and V is TRBV6-8; TRBD2 is a possible D gene (5 bases). CDR1 MNHGY and CDR2 SAAAGT come from the germline V gene. V gave up 6 bases and J gave up 7 bases, with 18 bases separating them. The CDR3 has 14 amino acids. The CDR3 here is CASSTTGRDGTQYF. The CDR3 DNA is TGTGCCAGCAGCACGACCGGCCGGGATGGGACCCAGTACTTC.

Only a few counts were recorded for this clone. V usage is TRBV7-7 and J usage is TRBJ2-2; D is perhaps TRBD1 (6 bases). Trimming left V 5 bases short and J 0 bases short, with 10 bases between. CDR3 size: 15 residues. Germline V gene lookup returns CDR1 SSHAT and CDR2 FNYEAQ (reference sequence). The CDR3 region has the DNA TGTGCCAGCAGCCCCGGGACACCGAACACCGGGGAGCTGTTTTTT. This translates into CASSPGTPNTGELFF.

This clone was seen a handful of times. This rearrangement joins TRBV30 to TRBJ1-1, with D perhaps matching TRBD1 (5 bases). Trimming shortened V by 8 bases and J by 1 base, and 14 bases separated the two germline ends. Germline V gene sequence: CDR1 GTSNPN, CDR2 SVGIG (reference sequence). The CDR3 contains 13 residues. CDR3 sequence reads: CAVLGRENTEAFF. The CDR3 DNA follows: TGTGCCGTCTTGGGACGGGAGAACACTGAAGCTTTCTTT. The complete variable domain, with remaining parts taken from reference TRBV30 and TRBJ1-1, reads SQTIHQWPATLVQPVGSPLSLECTVEGTSNPNLYWYRQAAGRGLQLLFYSVGIGQISSEVPQNLSASRPQDRQFILSSKKLLLSDSGFYLCAVLGRENTEAFFGQGTRLTVV.

The chain couples TRBV30 to TRBJ2-7; possibly TRBD2 for D (5 bases). The V end lost 3 bases, the J end lost 6 bases, and 12 bases lay between the germline ends. The CDR3 runs to 12 residues. The germline gives CDR1 GTSNPN, CDR2 SVGIG (reference sequence). CDR3 protein: CAWSRGFGEQYF. CDR3 sequence (DNA): TGTGCCTGGAGCAGAGGGTTTGGCGAGCAGTACTTC.

This chain uses TRBV9 with TRBJ2-5; 8 bases are a match to TRBD1. Germline V gene lookup returns CDR1 SGDLS and CDR2 YYNGEE. After removal of 6 bases from V and 3 bases from J, the junction contained 4 bases not matched to a gene. The CDR3 runs to 13 residues. CDR3 protein: CASTSGQEETQYF. CDR3 DNA: TGTGCCAGCACTTCGGGACAGGAAGAGACCCAGTACTTC.

The chain couples TRBV1 to TRBJ2-1; the DNA was not compared with TRBD1, the D call given in the table. TRBV1 is termed a pseudogene. This CDR3 has 18 amino acids. Here the CDR3 DNA reads TGCGCCAGCAGCCAAGAAGGGTTAGGGGTCAGCTCCTACAATGAGCAGTTCTTC. This gives the protein CASSQEGLGVSSYNEQFF.

The chain combines TRBV9 with TRBJ1-3; D uncertain. The germline CDR1 and CDR2 sequences are SGDLS and YYNGEE. The length of the CDR3 is 14 residues. V lost 3 bases and J lost 3, with 10 bases in between. The CDR3 loop is CASSAQESGNTIYF. DNA for the CDR3: TGTGCCAGCAGCGCCCAGGAAAGTGGAAACACCATATATTTT.

The chain employs TRBV5-1 and TRBJ1-2; the D gene is possibly TRBD1 (6 bases). Germline V lookup: CDR1 SGHRS, CDR2 YFSETQ. The CDR3 extends over 14 amino acids. Trimming shortened V by 4 bases and J by 0 bases, and 10 bases separated the two germline ends. The DNA of the CDR3 is TGCGCCAGCAGCCGGGACACACCTAACTATGGCTACACCTTC. This codes for CASSRDTPNYGYTF.

This chain uses TRBV30 with TRBJ2-1; a weak D match, TRBD2 (7 bases). CDR1 and CDR2 (germline): GTSNPN, SVGIG (reference sequence). Trimming removed 0 bases from V and 10 bases from J, with 16 bases in between. The CDR3 runs to 14 residues. The CDR3 is CAWSVGGPSGEQFF. In DNA, the CDR3 is TGTGCCTGGAGTGTCGGGGGGCCTAGCGGCGAGCAGTTCTTC.

In its sample, this clone was seen a few times. This chain links TRBV11-3 with TRBJ2-5, with D perhaps matching TRBD2 (6 bases). V was cut by 6 bases and J by 5 bases, with 16 bases left in between. The CDR3 runs to 14 residues. Germline CDR1 and CDR2: SGHNT and YENEEA. The CDR3 sequence: CASSRQMEGETQYF. The CDR3 coding sequence is TGTGCCAGCAGTCGACAGATGGAGGGTGAGACCCAGTACTTC.

DNA for the CDR3: TGTGCCAGCAGTTACGATGGGACAGGGTCGGGCGAGCAGTACTTC. Protein sequence: CASSYDGTGSGEQYF. V and J are TRBV6-8 and TRBJ2-7; 9 nucleotides match TRBD1. J was trimmed by 6 bases and V by 2 bases; bases with no gene match: 8. The CDR3 is 15 residues long. CDR1 is MNHGY and CDR2 is SAAAGT in the germline V gene.

This clone has a handful of counts. The genes are TRBV4-1 and TRBJ2-7; 7 positions agree with TRBD2. V trimming: 1 base; J trimming: 0 bases; junction bases outside the gene matches: 3. The CDR3 sequence is 15 residues long. The germline CDR1 and CDR2 sequences are MGHRA and YSYEKL. The CDR3 DNA reads TGCGCCAGCAGCCAAGGCGGGAGCGACTCCTACGAGCAGTACTTC. Translation gives CASSQGGSDSYEQYF.

The table lists this clone with a few counts. A read error may produce the germline difference seen at one junction end. The DNA of the CDR3 is TGTGCCAGCAGCTTAGGGCAGGGGGAGAGCTACGAGCAATACTTC. Translation: CASSLGQGESYEQYF. The chain carries TRBV7-2 and TRBJ2-7, with 7 bases that match TRBD1. This CDR3 contains 15 residues. Germline assignment: CDR1 SGHTA and CDR2 FQGNSA.

The V and J genes are TRBV19 and TRBJ1-5, with D maybe TRBD1 (6 bases). This CDR3 region has 16 residues. V lost 5 bases and J lost 1, with 15 bases in between. The V gene's germline CDR1 is LNHDA and CDR2 SQIVND (reference sequence). The CDR3 sequence is CASSVRGGASNQPQHF. In nucleotides, the CDR3 is TGTGCCAGTAGTGTTAGGGGGGGGGCGAGCAATCAGCCCCAGCATTTT.

As to this clone: The germline gene is not matched at one end of the junction; a read error may be the cause. The rearrangement links TRBV18 to TRBJ2-3; possible D gene TRBD2, 6 bases. The CDR3 consists of 15 residues. Per germline, CDR1 KGHSH and CDR2 LQKENI. The CDR3 here is CASLPQAVRGDTQYF. CDR3 DNA: TGTGCCAGCTTACCACAGGCGGTCCGGGGGGATACGCAGTATTTT.

The chain has TRBV30 and TRBJ2-1; no clear D gene. This CDR3 has 12 residues. Trimming removed 3 bases from V and 6 bases from J, with 9 bases in between. CDR1 is GTSNPN and CDR2 is SVGIG in the germline V gene (reference sequence). CDR3 sequence: CAWRARSNEQFF. DNA for the CDR3: TGTGCCTGGAGGGCCCGTTCCAATGAGCAGTTCTTC.

V and J are TRBV19 and TRBJ1-2; TRBD1 might be the D (6 bases). Germline CDR1 reads LNHDA; CDR2 reads SQIVND (reference sequence). V shed 5 bases and J shed 2 bases, with 9 bases lying between them. The CDR3 has 13 amino acids. For the CDR3, the DNA is TGTGCCAGTAGTCGACAGGAGAACTATGGCTACACCTTC. This translates into CASSRQENYGYTF. The variable domain in full, completed from reference TRBV19 and TRBJ1-2, reads DGGITQSPKYLFRKEGQNVTLSCEQNLNHDAMYWYRQDPGQGLRLIYYSQIVNDFQKGDIAEGYSVSREKKESFPLTVTSAQKNPTAFYLCASSRQENYGYTFGSGTRLTVV.

This clone was observed a few times. This sequence joins TRBV11-3 and TRBJ1-2; a weak D match, TRBD1 (6 bases). The CDR3 is 15 amino acids. Germline assignment: CDR1 SGHNT and CDR2 YENEEA. Trimming pared 5 bases from V and 0 bases from J, leaving 13 bases between. The CDR3 sequence is CASSPTGTTNYGYTF. As DNA, the CDR3 is TGTGCCAGCAGCCCGACCGGGACAACTAACTATGGCTACACCTTC.

Only a few counts were recorded for this clone. The chain carries TRBV7-6 and TRBJ2-2; 7 bases map to TRBD1. Germline V gene data show CDR1 as SGHVS and CDR2 as FNYEAQ. The CDR3 loop spans 15 amino acids. V lost 5 bases to trimming and J lost 5 bases; unmatched junction nucleotides: 8. The CDR3 is CASSQRQGRTGELFF. In DNA, the CDR3 is TGTGCCAGCAGCCAAAGACAGGGAAGGACCGGGGAGCTGTTTTTT.

V is TRBV11-3 and J is TRBJ2-5; D may be TRBD2 (5 bases). The CDR3 consists of 15 residues. CDR1 SGHNT and CDR2 YENEEA come from the germline V gene. Deletions cut 1 base from V and 4 bases from J, with 13 bases between. In nucleotides, the CDR3 is TGTGCCAGCAGCTTAGGAGTAGCGAAGGGAGAGACCCAGTACTTC. This gives the protein CASSLGVAKGETQYF.

Concerning this clone: The germline gene is not matched at one end of the junction; a read error may be the cause. J is TRBJ2-3 and V is TRBV9; D is ambiguous. CDR1 and CDR2 (germline): SGDLS, YYNGEE. CDR3 size: 13 residues. The CDR3 DNA reads as TGTGTCAGCAGCGCTGTACAAAGAGATACGCAGTATTTT. It specifies CVSSAVQRDTQYF.

This clone was found a few times. The rearrangement links TRBV7-6 to TRBJ2-1; tentative D call: TRBD2 (5 bases). CDR1 is SGHVS, CDR2 FNYEAQ, per germline. V was pared by 3 bases and J by 4 bases, with 10 bases between. This CDR3 comprises 14 residues. CDR3 DNA: TGTGCCAGCAGCTTGAGAGCGGATTACAATGAGCAGTTCTTC. Protein product: CASSLRADYNEQFF. Full variable domain (rest looked up from reference TRBV7-6 and TRBJ2-1): GAGVSQSPRYKVTKRGQDVALRCDPISGHVSLYWYRQALGQGPEFLTYFNYEAQQDKSGLPNDRFSAERPEGSISTLTIQRTEQRDSAMYRCASSLRADYNEQFFGPGTRLTVL.

The chain employs TRBV28 and TRBJ1-5; no clear D. CDR1 and CDR2 (germline): MDHEN, SYDVKM. V was shortened by 5 bases and J by 7 bases, with 9 bases between the two germline ends. The CDR3 length is 12 residues. Here the CDR3 DNA reads TGTGCCAGCAGTCCAGTCGTACAGCCCCAGCATTTT. Translating it yields CASSPVVQPQHF.

The J gene is TRBJ1-5, the V gene TRBV18; TRBD1 is a possible D gene (5 bases). This CDR3 contains 13 residues. The V end lost 3 bases, the J end lost 7 bases, and 10 bases lay between the germline ends. Germline assignment: CDR1 KGHSH and CDR2 LQKENI. The CDR3 is CASSPGLHQPQHF. The CDR3 nucleotides are TGTGCCAGCTCACCGGGGCTACACCAGCCCCAGCATTTT. Combining the CDR3 with reference TRBV18 and TRBJ1-5 gives the whole variable domain NAGVMQNPRHLVRRRGQEARLRCSPMKGHSHVYWYRQLPEEGLKFMVYLQKENIIDESGMPKERFSAEFPKEGPSILRIQQVVRGDSAAYFCASSPGLHQPQHFGDGTRLSIL.

There are a few counts of this clone. The rearrangement joins TRBV6-8 to TRBJ1-1, with D possibly matching TRBD1 (6 bases). This CDR3 region has 13 residues. Germline CDR1 and CDR2: MNHGY and SAAAGT. V dropped 8 bases and J dropped 7 bases, with 17 bases sitting between them. The CDR3 DNA is TGTGCCAGCGGGGGCGTTTATGGGGGTGAAGCTTTCTTT. It encodes CASGGVYGGEAFF.

This clone was seen a handful of times. V usage is TRBV4-1 and J usage is TRBJ2-5, with 7 bases matching TRBD2. The DNA end lines up better with TRBJ2-7; the J call may be wrong. The germline gives CDR1 MGHRA, CDR2 YSYEKL. This CDR3 region has 15 residues. As DNA, the CDR3 is TGCGCCAGCAGCCAAGTTTGGCGGGAGCATTACGAGCAGTACTTC. It codes for CASSQVWREHYEQYF.